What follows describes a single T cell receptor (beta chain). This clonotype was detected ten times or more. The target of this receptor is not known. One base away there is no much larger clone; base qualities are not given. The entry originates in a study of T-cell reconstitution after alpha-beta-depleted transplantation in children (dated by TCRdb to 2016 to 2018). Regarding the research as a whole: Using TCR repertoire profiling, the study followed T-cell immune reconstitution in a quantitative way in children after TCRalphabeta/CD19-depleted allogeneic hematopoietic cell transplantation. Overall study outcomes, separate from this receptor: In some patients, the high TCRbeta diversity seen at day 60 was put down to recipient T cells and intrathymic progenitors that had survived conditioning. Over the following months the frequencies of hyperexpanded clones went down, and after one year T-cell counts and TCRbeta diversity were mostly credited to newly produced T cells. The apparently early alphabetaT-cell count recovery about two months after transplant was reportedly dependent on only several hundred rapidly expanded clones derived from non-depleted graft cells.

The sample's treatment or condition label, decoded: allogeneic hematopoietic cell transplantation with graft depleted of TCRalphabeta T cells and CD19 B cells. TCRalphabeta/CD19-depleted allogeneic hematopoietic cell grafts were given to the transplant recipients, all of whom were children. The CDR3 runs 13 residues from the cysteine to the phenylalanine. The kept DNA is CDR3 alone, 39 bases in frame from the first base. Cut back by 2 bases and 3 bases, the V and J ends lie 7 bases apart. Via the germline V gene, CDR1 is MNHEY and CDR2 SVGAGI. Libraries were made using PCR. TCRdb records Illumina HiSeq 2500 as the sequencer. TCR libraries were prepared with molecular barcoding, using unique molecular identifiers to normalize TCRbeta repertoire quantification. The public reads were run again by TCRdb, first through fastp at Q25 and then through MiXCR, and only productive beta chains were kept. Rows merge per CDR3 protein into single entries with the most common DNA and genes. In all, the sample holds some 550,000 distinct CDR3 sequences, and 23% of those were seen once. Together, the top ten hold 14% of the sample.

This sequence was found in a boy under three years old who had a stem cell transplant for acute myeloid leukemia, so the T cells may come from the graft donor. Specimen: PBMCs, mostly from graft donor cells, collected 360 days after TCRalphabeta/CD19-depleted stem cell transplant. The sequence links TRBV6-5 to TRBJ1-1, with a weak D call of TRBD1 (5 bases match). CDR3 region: CASSYGGDTEAFF. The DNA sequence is TGTGCCAGCAGTTACGGGGGGGACACTGAAGCTTTCTTT.